What follows are 8 T cell receptor beta chains derived from one specimen sequenced in a study of monozygotic twins with inflammatory bowel disease. TCRdb derives one entry per CDR3 protein from the 5' RACE reads, leaving out DNA. This specimen shows approximately 140,000 distinct CDR3 sequences; the ten leading clones hold 2% to 3%. The sample taken for sequencing was blood. The receptors here all came from a human donor with ulcerative colitis or Crohn's disease, or a healthy co-twin of an affected twin (not recorded which).

V gene TRBV20-1 combines with J gene TRBJ1-6; TCRdb returns TRBD1, unconfirmable since there is no DNA. The CDR3 consists of 12 residues. Per germline, CDR1 DFQATT and CDR2 SNEGSKA (reference sequence). The CDR3 here is CSARGGNSPLHF.

V is TRBV18 and J is TRBJ1-2; the D call from TCRdb, TRBD1, cannot be confirmed without DNA. From germline, CDR1 is KGHSH and CDR2 LQKENI. CDR3 length: 13 amino acids. This CDR3 is CASSSDRSYGYTF.

The V call is TRBV7-9, the J call TRBJ2-3; TCRdb indicates TRBD2, and absent DNA this call remains unverified. The germline V gene encodes CDR1 SEHNR and CDR2 FQNEAQ (reference sequence). The CDR3 has 16 amino acids. The CDR3 here is CASSFGTSGSTDTQYF.

This rearrangement joins TRBV12-3 or TRBV12-4 to TRBJ2-3; absent DNA, TCRdb's TRBD1 call cannot be checked. This CDR3 spans 13 amino acids. CDR3 in amino acids: CASSPVRGDTQYF.

The rearrangement joins TRBV7-2 to TRBJ2-3; the TCRdb D gene call, TRBD1, has no DNA to confirm it. The CDR3 extends over 18 amino acids. Germline assignment: CDR1 SGHTA and CDR2 FQGNSA. The CDR3 spells CASSFSGGAWVGTDTQYF.

This chain connects TRBV4-3 to TRBJ1-2; TCRdb's D call of TRBD1 is untestable without DNA. The CDR3 spans 13 residues. Germline values: CDR1 LGHNA, CDR2 YSLEER. This CDR3 is CASSTTGASGYTF.

V gene TRBV11-1 combines with J gene TRBJ2-7; the TCRdb call, TRBD1, lacks DNA for checking. Germline V gene data show CDR1 as SGHAT and CDR2 as FQDESV (reference sequence). This CDR3 spans 14 amino acids. The CDR3 sequence is CASSLGQGLYEQYF.

The CDR3 loop reads CASSQGFPGGEQFF. This chain connects TRBV18 to TRBJ2-1; TCRdb returns TRBD1, unconfirmable since there is no DNA. The length of the CDR3 is 14 residues. Germline V CDR1 and CDR2: KGHSH, LQKENI.